The 10 T cell receptor beta chains reported below all come from one sample, sequenced in a study of T cells after yellow fever vaccination. MiXCR, run by TCRdb on the 5' RACE reads, gives a single entry per CDR3 protein. The sample shows fewer than 400,000 distinct CDR3 sequences, around 10% of them seen only once. The sample consisted of CD4+ T cells sorted from PBMCs, taken 45 days after the yellow fever booster vaccination. These receptors all stem from a man younger than 30 who received the YFV17D yellow fever vaccine.

The table lists this clonotype with a few counts. The chain couples TRBV13 to TRBJ2-1; 12 nucleotides align to TRBD1. The CDR3 contains 16 residues. The trim removed 6 bases at V and 10 bases at J, leaving 13 bases unmatched. Germline CDR1 reads PRHDT; CDR2 reads FYEKMQ (reference sequence). The CDR3 DNA is TGTGCCAGCAGTCAACGAGGGGACAGGGGGCGAAAGGAGCAGTTCTTC. Protein sequence: CASSQRGDRGRKEQFF.

This clonotype came up many times. J is TRBJ1-2 and V is TRBV5-1; D is undetermined. The V gene lost 0 bases and the J gene lost 7 bases, with 7 bases spanning the gap. The V gene's germline CDR1 is SGHRS and CDR2 YFSETQ. This CDR3 spans 12 amino acids. CDR3 in amino acids: CASSLDRGGYTF. The CDR3 DNA follows: TGCGCCAGCAGCTTGGATCGAGGTGGCTACACCTTC.

This clonotype was detected ten times or more. The chain is built from TRBV6-6 and TRBJ1-6; D is undetermined. Germline V gives CDR1 MNHNY, CDR2 SVGAGI (reference sequence). The CDR3 is 13 residues long. The V and J ends lost 6 bases and 0 bases respectively, with 3 bases between them. This CDR3 is CASSHSYNSPLHF. CDR3 in DNA: TGTGCCAGCAGCCACTCCTATAATTCACCCCTCCACTTT.

The V gene is TRBV7-2, the J gene TRBJ2-1, with 9 bases identical to TRBD2. Trimming took 3 bases from V and 3 from J; bases not matched to a gene: 6. Germline CDR1 and CDR2: SGHTA and FQGNSA. The CDR3 runs 16 residues. CDR3 nucleotide sequence: TGTGCCAGCAGCTTCAGCGCGACTAGCGGCTACAATGAGCAGTTCTTC. Its protein is CASSFSATSGYNEQFF.

This clonotype has a single count. Relative to the germline gene, one junction end is altered; a read error may explain this. The V call is TRBV6-4, the J call TRBJ2-3; D is unclear. Per germline, CDR1 MRHNA and CDR2 SNTAGT. This CDR3 region has 15 residues. The CDR3 bases are TGTGCCAGCAGTGACTCAGCGAGTAGCACAGATACACAGTATTTT. Its protein product is CASSDSASSTDTQYF.

The chain links TRBV5-1 to TRBJ2-7, with D possibly being TRBD2 (5 bases). Germline assignment: CDR1 SGHRS and CDR2 YFSETQ. The V end lost 0 bases, the J end lost 5 bases, and 12 bases lay between the germline ends. The CDR3 totals 14 residues. The CDR3 region has the DNA TGCGCCAGCAGCTTGGGCAGGAGCGGCGACGAGCAGTACGTC. Its protein is CASSLGRSGDEQYV.

This clonotype was seen more than once but under ten times. The gene calls are TRBV6-4 and TRBJ2-3; 10 bases are shared with TRBD2. CDR3 size: 15 residues. The V gene's germline CDR1 is MRHNA and CDR2 SNTAGT. The V gene end was trimmed by 5 bases and the J gene end by 5 bases; junction bases not matched to a gene: 7. The DNA of the CDR3 is TGTGCCAGCAGTCTTGGACTAGCGGCATTAGATACGCAGTATTTT. Protein: CASSLGLAALDTQYF.

The chain combines TRBV20-1 with TRBJ1-2, with D tentatively TRBD1 (5 bases). CDR1 and CDR2 (germline): DFQATT, SNEGSKA (reference sequence). V was clipped by 6 bases and J by 4 bases, with 12 bases between them. This CDR3 spans 12 amino acids. The DNA for the CDR3 is TGCAGTGCCACCACAGGTTTCTATGGCTACACCTTC. Protein: CSATTGFYGYTF.

In this sample, this clonotype turned up many times. J is TRBJ2-7 and V is TRBV6-5; 9 nucleotides match TRBD1. The CDR3 extends over 13 amino acids. Germline-derived CDR1 and CDR2 are MNHEY and SVGAGI. Trimming at V came to 10 bases and at J to 3 bases, leaving 7 bases not matched to a gene. The CDR3 region has the DNA TGTGCCACAACGGGGACAGGGAGCTACGAGCAGTACTTC. Its translation: CATTGTGSYEQYF.

This chain connects TRBV10-3 to TRBJ1-5, with D unclear. Trimming shortened V by 6 bases and J by 3 bases, and 12 bases separated the two germline ends. The germline CDR1 and CDR2 sequences are ENHRY and SYGVKD. The CDR3 runs 14 residues. The CDR3 loop reads CAIRDAEFNQPQHF. CDR3 nucleotides: TGTGCCATCAGGGACGCTGAGTTCAATCAGCCCCAGCATTTT.